This T cell receptor beta chain was recorded in a study of human T cells and chemical hapten exposure. Trimming took 2 bases from V and 10 from J; bases not matched to a gene: 6. CDR1 is SGDLS and CDR2 is YYNGEE in the germline V gene. The length of the CDR3 is 15 residues. In the library, unique molecular identifiers were attached to individual cDNA molecules. One entry per CDR3 protein, called by TCRdb with MiXCR from the RACE reads. The sample holds roughly 48,000 distinct CDR3 sequences, about 4.1% seen once. In its sample, this clonotype was seen a few times. Its matching antigen is unknown. As for time point: healthy volunteer bleed at 2 weeks. Total RNA was isolated from whole blood that had not been fractionated. Study-level findings and limits: TCRs at high frequency, those above 1 in 1000, did not change with DPC sensitization.

The chain uses TRBV9 and TRBJ1-6; TRBD1 matches 10 bases. The sequence was collected from a human donor in good health. Some clones in this sample may be carry-over from other donors' samples. The specimen sequenced was whole blood. This chain's CDR3 is CASSVGQGGESPLHF. In DNA, the CDR3 is TGTGCCAGCAGCGTCGGACAGGGGGGAGAATCACCCCTCCACTTT.